One sample yielded the 27 T cell receptor beta chains listed below, sequenced in a study of blood T cell repertoires in COVID-19. Measured with immunoSEQ multiplex PCR; TCRdb has only the in-frame clones, and not every one. The sample has a few hundred thousand clones, over 85% seen once. Sequenced sample: PBMCs or T cells enriched from blood (not recorded which). The source is a woman aged 45-65 years who had been exposed to COVID-19.

This clone has just one count. The gene calls are TRBV11-2 and TRBJ2-7; TRBD1 matches 9 bases. V lost 1 base, J lost 8 bases, and 6 bases stayed unmatched. This CDR3 spans 14 amino acids. Germline V lookup: CDR1 SGHAT, CDR2 FQNNGV. The CDR3 bases are TGTGCCAGCAGCTTAGCGGGACAGGGTATGCAGCAGTACTTC. This gives the protein CASSLAGQGMQQYF.

This chain uses TRBV7-2 with TRBJ2-1; TRBD1 is a possible D gene (7 bases). This CDR3 has 15 amino acids. Germline V CDR1 and CDR2: SGHTA, FQGNSA. The ends were cut back, 8 bases at V and 5 bases at J, with 19 bases in the middle. The CDR3 DNA reads TGTGCCAGCGTACTACAGACAGGGAGGCACAATGAGCAGTTCTTC. Amino acids: CASVLQTGRHNEQFF.

The chain is built from TRBV6-5 and TRBJ1-1, with TRBD1 identical over 7 bases. Germline values: CDR1 MNHEY, CDR2 SVGAGI. Trimming at V came to 5 bases and at J to 2 bases, leaving 5 bases not matched to a gene. The length of the CDR3 is 14 residues. CDR3 DNA sequence: TGTGCCAGCAGTCACAGGGGACCCAACACTGAAGCTTTCTTT. Its protein is CASSHRGPNTEAFF.

The chain has TRBV30 and TRBJ1-5; 8 bases match TRBD1. The length of the CDR3 is 14 residues. Unmatched junction bases numbered 10, after V lost 5 bases and J lost 7 bases. Germline V CDR1 and CDR2: GTSNPN, SVGIG (reference sequence). CDR3 bases: TGTGCCTGGGGCGGACAGGGTATAGGGCAGCCCCAGCATTTT. Its translation is CAWGGQGIGQPQHF.

The chain couples TRBV27 to TRBJ1-5, with TRBD1 identical over 12 bases. CDR3 length: 17 residues. Trimming removed 3 bases from V and 7 bases from J; junction bases left unmatched: 10. Looked up from germline, CDR1 is MNHEY and CDR2 is SMNVEV (reference sequence). The CDR3 loop reads CASSFFPGQGAQQPQHF. Here the CDR3 DNA reads TGTGCCAGCAGTTTTTTTCCGGGACAGGGGGCTCAACAGCCCCAGCATTTT.

The V call is TRBV18, the J call TRBJ1-6, with D perhaps matching TRBD1 (6 bases). Between the trimmed V and J ends, which lost 3 bases and 7 bases, there was a span of 16 bases. The V gene's germline CDR1 is KGHSH and CDR2 LQKENI. The CDR3 consists of 16 residues. The CDR3 loop is CASSPAGGLGNSPLHF. The CDR3, as DNA: TGTGCCAGCTCACCCGCTGGGGGCCTGGGCAATTCACCCCTCCACTTT.

CDR3 sequence: CASSPYRQGGYEQYF. The DNA of the CDR3 is TGTGCCAGCAGCCCATACCGACAGGGGGGCTACGAGCAGTACTTC. The rearrangement joins TRBV7-8 to TRBJ2-7; 9 bases are a match to TRBD1. V lost 5 bases and J lost 3; bases outside the gene matches: 8. This CDR3 comprises 15 residues. In germline, CDR1 is SGHVS, CDR2 FQNEAQ.

The rearrangement links TRBV30 to TRBJ2-2; D might be TRBD1 (5 bases). CDR1 GTSNPN and CDR2 SVGIG come from the germline V gene (reference sequence). With 2 bases removed from V and 3 bases from J, the gap between germline ends came to 7 bases. The CDR3 spans 13 residues. Written as DNA, the CDR3 is TGTGCCTGGAGTTGGGGCTACACCGGGGAGCTGTTTTTT. Its translation: CAWSWGYTGELFF.

The CDR3 reads CASSSDMDIYGYTF. The DNA for the CDR3 is TGTGCCAGCAGCTCCGATATGGACATCTATGGCTACACCTTC. The rearrangement links TRBV13 to TRBJ1-2; D may be TRBD1 (5 bases). V was shortened by 4 bases and J by 4 bases, with 13 bases between the two germline ends. The CDR3 length is 14 residues. Germline loops: CDR1 PRHDT, CDR2 FYEKMQ (reference sequence).

The V gene is TRBV19, the J gene TRBJ2-3, with unresolved D. Trimming removed 3 bases at V and 6 bases at J, with 10 bases between. Germline V gene sequence: CDR1 LNHDA, CDR2 SQIVND (reference sequence). The CDR3 contains 13 residues. This chain's CDR3 is CASSIIEADTQYF. The CDR3, as DNA: TGTGCCAGTAGTATCATCGAAGCGGATACGCAGTATTTT.

The chain recombines TRBV7-2 with TRBJ2-2; tentatively, D is TRBD1 (6 bases). CDR1 SGHTA and CDR2 FQGNSA come from the germline V gene. This CDR3 has 15 residues. The V end lost 2 bases, the J end lost 7 bases, and 14 bases lay between the germline ends. CDR3 in amino acids: CASSLRVGADGELFF. In DNA form, the CDR3 reads TGTGCCAGCAGCTTAAGAGTGGGGGCGGACGGGGAGCTGTTTTTT.

The chain links TRBV18 to TRBJ2-2; D perhaps matches TRBD2 (5 bases). Trimming took 6 bases from V and 6 from J, leaving 11 bases between them. Per the germline V gene, CDR1 is KGHSH and CDR2 is LQKENI. The CDR3 covers 13 residues. The CDR3 loop is CASSPPGSGELFF. The CDR3 DNA follows: TGTGCCAGCTCTCCCCCGGGATCCGGGGAGCTGTTTTTT.

This chain uses TRBV15 with TRBJ2-7, with 8 bases aligning to TRBD1. The length of the CDR3 is 14 residues. Losses at the gene ends were 3 bases for V and 2 bases for J; bases not matched to a gene: 3. CDR1 and CDR2 (germline): LNHNV, YYDKDF (reference sequence). CDR3 in amino acids: CATSRDRAAYEQYF. Here the CDR3 DNA reads TGTGCCACCAGCAGGGACAGGGCGGCCTACGAGCAGTACTTC.

The chain couples TRBV7-2 to TRBJ1-3, with D unclear. Germline CDR1 and CDR2: SGHTA and FQGNSA. Trimming shortened V by 3 bases and J by 0 bases, and 6 bases separated the two germline ends. The CDR3 covers 14 residues. CDR3 loop: CASSFKYSGNTIYF. For the CDR3, the DNA is TGTGCCAGCAGCTTTAAATACTCTGGAAACACCATATATTTT.

The chain has TRBV3-1 (or the pseudogene TRBV3-2) and TRBJ1-1; 7 bases line up with TRBD1. Trimming removed 0 bases from V and 0 bases from J; junction bases left unmatched: 7. Germline V gives CDR1 LGHDT, CDR2 YNNKEL (reference sequence). There are 17 residues in the CDR3. The CDR3 region has the DNA TGTGCCAGCAGCCAAGATTTTAGGACAGGCGTGAACACTGAAGCTTTCTTT. Protein product: CASSQDFRTGVNTEAFF.

The V and J genes are TRBV6-5 and TRBJ2-1; perhaps TRBD2 as D (6 bases). The CDR3 sequence is 15 residues long. V was clipped by 6 bases and J by 6 bases, with 18 bases between them. Germline V CDR1 and CDR2: MNHEY, SVGAGI. CDR3: CASRQSGSGFNEQFF. The DNA for the CDR3 is TGTGCCAGCAGACAAAGCGGGTCAGGCTTCAATGAGCAGTTCTTC.

The chain joins TRBV29-1 to TRBJ2-5; TRBD1 is a possible D gene (7 bases). Germline V gene lookup returns CDR1 SQVTM and CDR2 ANQGSEA. This CDR3 spans 14 amino acids. Trimming removed 3 bases at V and 4 bases at J, with 15 bases between. CDR3 coding DNA: TGCAGCGTTGATCGGCAGGGGGGAGGAGAGACCCAGTACTTC. Its translation is CSVDRQGGGETQYF.

Worth noting for this clone: The same CDR3 arises from other DNA sequences in this sample as well. The chain links TRBV28 to TRBJ1-3; the D is unclear. CDR1 and CDR2 from the germline V gene are MDHEN and SYDVKM. The CDR3 loop spans 14 amino acids. Trimming left V 1 base short and J 0 bases short, with 4 bases between. Here the CDR3 DNA reads TGTGCCAGCAGTTTATTATCCTCTGGAAACACCATATATTTT. Translating it yields CASSLLSSGNTIYF.

The V and J genes are TRBV4-1 and TRBJ1-2; D is possibly TRBD1 (6 bases). Per the germline V gene, CDR1 is MGHRA and CDR2 is YSYEKL. V was cut by 1 base and J by 5 bases, with 26 bases left in between. The CDR3 spans 19 residues. CDR3 sequence reads: CASSQGRSYRDTLRYGYTF. The CDR3 DNA reads as TGCGCCAGCAGCCAAGGAAGATCTTATCGGGACACTCTTCGGTATGGCTACACCTTC.

This rearrangement joins TRBV29-1 to TRBJ2-7; D is perhaps TRBD2 (5 bases). V was pared by 2 bases and J by 7 bases, with 18 bases between. The CDR3 loop spans 14 amino acids. Germline assignment: CDR1 SQVTM and CDR2 ANQGSEA. Written as DNA, the CDR3 is TGCAGCGTTGAATCTGCAAGCGGAGATTATGAGCAGTACTTC. Amino acids: CSVESASGDYEQYF.

The J gene is TRBJ1-6, the V gene TRBV28; 10 nucleotides line up with TRBD1. With V trimmed by 6 bases and J by 6 bases, 5 bases remained unmatched. Germline values: CDR1 MDHEN, CDR2 SYDVKM. The length of the CDR3 is 15 residues. CDR3 protein: CASRPRDRGNSPLHF. DNA of the CDR3: TGTGCCAGCAGACCTAGGGACAGGGGTAATTCACCCCTCCACTTT.

This chain links TRBV14 with TRBJ2-2; D gene ambiguous. The CDR3 is made up of 16 amino acids. The germline V gene encodes CDR1 SGHDN and CDR2 FVKESK. Trimming left V 0 bases short and J 5 bases short, with 13 bases between. The CDR3 spells CASSQETYRGTGELFF. The CDR3 DNA is TGTGCCAGCAGCCAAGAAACATATCGTGGTACCGGGGAGCTGTTTTTT.

The CDR3 nucleotides read TGTGCCAGCATCTCCTGGGACAGGGGGCAAGAGACCCAGTACTTC. This codes for CASISWDRGQETQYF. The genes are TRBV6-5 and TRBJ2-5; 11 positions match TRBD1. Trimming removed 7 bases from V and 2 bases from J; junction bases left unmatched: 6. Germline-derived CDR1 and CDR2 are MNHEY and SVGAGI. The CDR3 has 15 residues.

The CDR3 region has the DNA TGTGCCTGGAACCAGGGGGCCGCTGAAGCTTTCTTT. This sequence encodes CAWNQGAAEAFF. This chain connects TRBV30 to TRBJ1-1, with TRBD1 matching over 8 bases. Germline CDR1 and CDR2: GTSNPN and SVGIG (reference sequence). V was clipped by 4 bases and J by 6 bases; unmatched bases: 4. The CDR3 sequence is 12 residues long. The full variable domain, with the rest looked up from reference TRBV30 and TRBJ1-1, is SQTIHQWPATLVQPVGSPLSLECTVEGTSNPNLYWYRQAAGRGLQLLFYSVGIGQISSEVPQNLSASRPQDRQFILSSKKLLLSDSGFYLCAWNQGAAEAFFGQGTRLTVV.

V usage is TRBV15 and J usage is TRBJ2-5; TRBD2 matches at 8 bases. Unmatched junction bases numbered 8, after V lost 6 bases and J lost 5 bases. The CDR3 contains 14 residues. Germline CDR1 is LNHNV and CDR2 is YYDKDF (reference sequence). CDR3 region: CATRRRGGGETQYF. Here the CDR3 DNA reads TGTGCCACCAGGCGCAGGGGCGGGGGGGAGACCCAGTACTTC.

This chain joins TRBV5-1 and TRBJ2-3; D not resolved. Germline V gene sequence: CDR1 SGHRS, CDR2 YFSETQ. There are 15 residues in the CDR3. Trimming removed 0 bases at V and 2 bases at J, with 10 bases between. The CDR3 loop reads CASSLGATVTDTQYF. As DNA, the CDR3 is TGCGCCAGCAGCTTGGGGGCGACGGTCACAGATACGCAGTATTTT.

V is TRBV5-4 and J is TRBJ1-6; 7 bases match TRBD1. V dropped 9 bases and J dropped 4; count of bases not matched to a gene: 13. Germline CDR1 SGHNT, CDR2 YYREEE (reference sequence). The CDR3 is 16 residues long. The CDR3 coding sequence is TGTGCCACTACGACGAGTTGGGACAGTTATAATTCACCCCTCCACTTT. This gives the protein CATTTSWDSYNSPLHF. The full variable domain, in which reference TRBV5-4 and TRBJ1-6 provide the parts outside the CDR3, is ETGVTQSPTHLIKTRGQQVTLRCSSQSGHNTVSWYQQALGQGPQFIFQYYREEENGRGNFPPRFSGLQFPNYSSELNVNALELDDSALYLCATTTSWDSYNSPLHFGNGTRLTVT.